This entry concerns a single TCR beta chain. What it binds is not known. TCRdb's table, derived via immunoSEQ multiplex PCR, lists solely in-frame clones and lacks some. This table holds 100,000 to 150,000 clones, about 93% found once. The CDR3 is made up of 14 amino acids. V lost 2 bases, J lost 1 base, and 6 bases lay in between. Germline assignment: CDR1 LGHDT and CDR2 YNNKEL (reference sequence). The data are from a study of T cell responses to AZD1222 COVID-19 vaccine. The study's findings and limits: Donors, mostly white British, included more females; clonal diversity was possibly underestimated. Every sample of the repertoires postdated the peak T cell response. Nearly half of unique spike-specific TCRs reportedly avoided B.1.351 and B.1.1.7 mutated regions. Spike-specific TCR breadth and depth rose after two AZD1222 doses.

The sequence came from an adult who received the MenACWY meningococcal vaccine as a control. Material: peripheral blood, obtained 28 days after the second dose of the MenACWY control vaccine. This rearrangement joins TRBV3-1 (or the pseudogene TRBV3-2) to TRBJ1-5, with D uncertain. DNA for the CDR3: TGTGCCAGCAGCCAATTAGGGAGCAATCAGCCCCAGCATTTT. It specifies CASSQLGSNQPQHF.